The clone carrying this TCR beta chain was recorded many times. The data were obtained in a study of early T cells in non-severe SARS-CoV-2 infection. TCRdb called the 5' RACE reads again in MiXCR, with one record for every CDR3 protein. This sample has tens of thousands of distinct CDR3 sequences; around 5.2% occur once, and the top ten carry under 8%. The CDR3 contains 11 residues. The V end lost 7 bases, the J end lost 10 bases, and 11 bases lay between the germline ends. The specimen was whole blood. The TCR originated in an adult who was a healthcare worker with PCR-confirmed SARS-CoV-2 infection or an uninfected control (not recorded which). The V call is TRBV12-3 or TRBV12-4, the J call TRBJ2-1; D might be TRBD2 (5 bases). The CDR3 spells CASNLRGEQFF. The CDR3 coding sequence is TGTGCCAGCAACCTTCGGGGAGAGCAGTTCTTC.